Below, 12 T cell receptor beta chains from the same sample are listed, as sequenced in a study of T cell changes during pregnancy in multiple sclerosis (dated by TCRdb to about 2019). The method was the immunoSEQ multiplex PCR assay. The table comes from immuneACCESS by way of TCRdb, which keeps in-frame sequences with V and J called. Part of the clones is missing from these tables; in studies checked, under half for an unresolved V gene and the rest for unknown reasons. The sample data list over 45,000 clones, and approximately 90% of these were observed just once. In total, the top ten clones hold about 0.4% of the sample. Sequencing used CD4+ T cells from peripheral blood mononuclear cells, obtained in the third trimester of pregnancy. Source of these receptors: a female donor with multiple sclerosis, enrolled in a pregnancy study.

The V and J genes are TRBV29-1 and TRBJ2-7; 10 bases line up with TRBD1. Germline CDR1 and CDR2: SQVTM and ANQGSEA. V trimming: 6 bases; J trimming: 2 bases; junction bases outside the gene matches: 7. The CDR3 has 14 amino acids. CDR3 DNA sequence: TGCAGCGTCGTCGACAGGGGGCCCACCTACGAGCAGTACTTC. This codes for CSVVDRGPTYEQYF.

The V and J genes are TRBV9 and TRBJ2-2, with D unclear. The CDR3 has 15 residues. CDR1 SGDLS and CDR2 YYNGEE come from the germline V gene. The ends were cut back, 0 bases at V and 4 bases at J, with 10 bases in the middle. The CDR3 DNA reads as TGTGCCAGCAGCGTAGCGCCGCAGTCCACCGGGGAGCTGTTTTTT. This gives the protein CASSVAPQSTGELFF.

V gene TRBV19 combines with J gene TRBJ2-6; 9 positions match TRBD1. The CDR3 runs to 17 residues. J lost 0 bases, V lost 10 bases, and 10 bases had no gene match. Per the germline V gene, CDR1 is LNHDA and CDR2 is SQIVND (reference sequence). For the CDR3, the DNA is TGTGCCACTCATGTGGGACAGGGCGCCTCTGGGGCCAACGTCCTGACTTTC. It encodes CATHVGQGASGANVLTF.

The chain couples TRBV2 to TRBJ1-2; perhaps TRBD1 as D (6 bases). The V gene lost 2 bases and the J gene lost 6 bases, with 13 bases spanning the gap. Germline V gene data show CDR1 as SNHLY and CDR2 as FYNNEI. The CDR3 loop spans 14 amino acids. CDR3 in DNA: TGTGCCAGCAGTGAAAACAGGGAGATTGATGGCTACACCTTC. As protein: CASSENREIDGYTF.

V gene TRBV11-3 combines with J gene TRBJ1-4, with 7 bases that match TRBD1. The CDR3 is made up of 17 amino acids. Germline V gene lookup returns CDR1 SGHNT and CDR2 YENEEA. Trimming removed 2 bases from V and 4 bases from J; junction bases left unmatched: 10. CDR3: CASSLRRKGAFNEKLFF. CDR3 DNA: TGTGCCAGCAGCTTAAGGAGAAAGGGGGCGTTTAATGAAAAACTGTTTTTT.

The chain combines TRBV6-5 with TRBJ2-1; the match to TRBD2 covers 7 bases. Looked up from germline, CDR1 is MNHEY and CDR2 is SVGAGI. Germline trimming cut 6 bases from V and 2 bases from J; bases unmatched to any gene: 7. This CDR3 contains 15 residues. The CDR3 loop reads CASSLTSVAYNEQFF. The CDR3 nucleotides are TGTGCCAGCAGCCTTACTAGCGTTGCCTACAATGAGCAGTTCTTC.

The rearrangement uses TRBV2 and TRBJ2-5, with TRBD1 matching over 9 bases. V trimming: 6 bases; J trimming: 5 bases; junction bases outside the gene matches: 4. The CDR3 runs 13 residues. Per germline, CDR1 SNHLY and CDR2 FYNNEI. The CDR3 loop reads CASRRQGGETQYF. CDR3 sequence (DNA): TGTGCCAGCAGACGACAGGGGGGGGAGACCCAGTACTTC. Supplemented by reference TRBV2 and TRBJ2-5, the full variable domain reads EPEVTQTPSHQVTQMGQEVILRCVPISNHLYFYWYRQILGQKVEFLVSFYNNEISEKSEIFDDQFSVERPDGSNFTLKIRSTKLEDSAMYFCASRRQGGETQYFGPGTRLLVL.

This rearrangement joins TRBV18 to TRBJ2-1; 9 bases map to TRBD2. J gave up 6 bases and V 0 bases, and 3 bases lay outside the gene matches. This CDR3 contains 15 residues. Germline CDR1 is KGHSH and CDR2 is LQKENI. The DNA of the CDR3 is TGTGCCAGCTCACCACCTAGCGGGAGCTCCAATGAGCAGTTCTTC. Its translation is CASSPPSGSSNEQFF.

The CDR3 sequence: CASSKTTGGYQPQHF. The CDR3 bases are TGTGCCAGCAGCAAAACGACAGGGGGCTACCAGCCCCAGCATTTT. J is TRBJ1-5 and V is TRBV21-1; the table assigns TRBD1, which was not confirmed against the DNA. TRBV21-1 counts as a pseudogene. The CDR3 totals 15 residues.

The V call is TRBV30, the J call TRBJ1-1; 7 bases line up with TRBD1. The germline CDR1 and CDR2 sequences are GTSNPN and SVGIG (reference sequence). Trimming removed 0 bases from V and 9 bases from J; junction bases left unmatched: 4. This CDR3 is 12 amino acids long. Here the CDR3 reads CAWSVGDSQAFF. DNA for the CDR3: TGTGCCTGGAGTGTAGGGGACAGTCAAGCTTTCTTT.

The chain combines TRBV7-3 with TRBJ1-5; D is possibly TRBD1 (5 bases). The V gene lost 3 bases and the J gene lost 6 bases, with 12 bases spanning the gap. This CDR3 spans 14 amino acids. Germline V gene data show CDR1 as SGHTA and CDR2 as FQGTGA. The CDR3 DNA reads as TGTGCCAGCAGCTTGGACCCGGGGGGTCAGCCCCAGCATTTT. It is translated as CASSLDPGGQPQHF. The variable domain in full, completed from reference TRBV7-3 and TRBJ1-5, reads GAGVSQTPSNKVTEKGKYVELRCDPISGHTALYWYRQSLGQGPEFLIYFQGTGAADDSGLPNDRFFAVRPEGSVSTLKIQRTERGDSAVYLCASSLDPGGQPQHFGDGTRLSIL.

This chain connects TRBV5-1 to TRBJ1-4; TRBD1 agrees at 7 bases. The J segment lost 8 bases and the V segment lost 9 bases, leaving 16 bases of the junction unmatched. In germline, CDR1 is SGHRS, CDR2 YFSETQ. This CDR3 has 15 amino acids. CDR3: CATRDSYGTGEKLFF. CDR3 bases: TGCGCCACCAGGGACAGTTATGGCACAGGAGAAAAACTGTTTTTT.